These 31 T cell receptor beta chains came from one sample sequenced in a study of shared clonotypes between healthy human individuals (dated by TCRdb to the early 2020s). The method was the immunoSEQ multiplex PCR assay. TCRdb stores this immuneACCESS table with in-frame sequences only. Part of the clones is absent; in the studies checked, under half of the shortfall reflects unresolved V genes, and no reason is known for the rest. The table for this sample lists fewer than 500,000 clones; nearly 80% of them were counted only once. The ten largest make up roughly an eighth of the sample. Input material: PBMCs. All receptors come from a woman aged 40 to 50 in good health. Some clones in this sample may be carry-over from other donors' samples.

The rearrangement links TRBV5-1 to TRBJ2-7; 14 positions agree with TRBD2. The CDR3 has 16 residues. V lost 3 bases and J lost 7; bases outside the gene matches: 9. Germline values: CDR1 SGHRS, CDR2 YFSETQ. The CDR3 DNA sequence: TGCGCCAGCAGCTGGGCCCGGGGACTAGCGGGAGAAGAGCAGTACTTC. Protein sequence: CASSWARGLAGEEQYF.

This sequence joins TRBV18 and TRBJ2-1; a possible D gene is TRBD2 (7 bases). The length of the CDR3 is 15 residues. V was cut by 3 bases and J by 8 bases, with 17 bases left in between. The germline V gene encodes CDR1 KGHSH and CDR2 LQKENI. The CDR3 protein is CASSPRGGDGHEQFF. The CDR3 DNA follows: TGTGCCAGCTCACCCCGAGGGGGGGATGGTCATGAGCAGTTCTTC.

The chain couples TRBV7-3 to TRBJ2-3; perhaps D is TRBD1 or TRBD2 (7 bases each). Per germline, CDR1 SGHTA and CDR2 FQGTGA. Trimming left V 4 bases short and J 2 bases short, with 13 bases between. The CDR3 runs to 15 residues. CDR3 sequence (DNA): TGTGCCAGCAGCTCCAGGGGGGGCGACACAGATACGCAGTATTTT. The encoded protein is CASSSRGGDTDTQYF.

The chain couples TRBV5-4 to TRBJ2-7; no definite D call. V dropped 0 bases and J dropped 0 bases, with 4 bases sitting between them. The CDR3 is made up of 13 amino acids. Germline V lookup: CDR1 SGHNT, CDR2 YYREEE (reference sequence). CDR3 sequence: CASSLDLSYEQYF. The CDR3 DNA follows: TGTGCCAGCAGCTTGGACCTCTCCTACGAGCAGTACTTC. The full variable domain, rest sourced from reference TRBV5-4 and TRBJ2-7, is ETGVTQSPTHLIKTRGQQVTLRCSSQSGHNTVSWYQQALGQGPQFIFQYYREEENGRGNFPPRFSGLQFPNYSSELNVNALELDDSALYLCASSLDLSYEQYFGPGTRLTVT.

The V and J genes are TRBV19 and TRBJ2-5; unclear D gene. This CDR3 region has 14 residues. V shed 3 bases and J shed 0 bases, with 8 bases lying between them. CDR1 and CDR2 (germline): LNHDA, SQIVND (reference sequence). The CDR3: CASSIPGYQETQYF. The CDR3 bases are TGTGCCAGTAGTATCCCCGGGTACCAAGAGACCCAGTACTTC.

This clone was observed once. The V and J genes are TRBV2 and TRBJ2-1; no clear D. The CDR3 has 12 amino acids. Trimming shortened V by 0 bases and J by 13 bases, and 10 bases separated the two germline ends. Germline V gene sequence: CDR1 SNHLY, CDR2 FYNNEI. The CDR3 reads CASSEALLVQFF. CDR3 DNA: TGTGCCAGCAGTGAAGCGCTTCTAGTTCAGTTCTTC. Drawing the rest from reference TRBV2 and TRBJ2-1, the complete variable domain is EPEVTQTPSHQVTQMGQEVILRCVPISNHLYFYWYRQILGQKVEFLVSFYNNEISEKSEIFDDQFSVERPDGSNFTLKIRSTKLEDSAMYFCASSEALLVQFFGPGTRLTVL.

The chain joins TRBV5-1 to TRBJ2-3, with no clear D. V was trimmed by 0 bases and J by 0 bases, leaving 8 bases between them. The germline CDR1 and CDR2 sequences are SGHRS and YFSETQ. This CDR3 is 15 amino acids long. CDR3 nucleotide sequence: TGCGCCAGCAGCTTGGAGGACCATAGCACAGATACGCAGTATTTT. It encodes CASSLEDHSTDTQYF.

V is TRBV5-6 and J is TRBJ1-3; D might be TRBD1 (5 bases). Germline assignment: CDR1 SGHDT and CDR2 YYEEEE. The CDR3 sequence is 13 residues long. V lost 4 bases, J lost 3 bases, and 8 bases lay in between. The CDR3 protein is CASSPGGGNTIYF. The CDR3 DNA reads as TGTGCCAGCAGCCCGGGGGGTGGAAACACCATATATTTT.

The CDR3: CASSEALLGALNTEAFF. CDR3 coding DNA: TGTGCCAGCAGTGAAGCGCTTCTGGGGGCCCTAAACACTGAAGCTTTCTTT. The chain joins TRBV2 to TRBJ1-1; D is perhaps TRBD1 (6 bases). CDR3 length: 17 residues. The germline CDR1 and CDR2 sequences are SNHLY and FYNNEI. V lost 0 bases, J lost 2 bases, and 16 bases lay in between.

The J gene is TRBJ1-1, the V gene TRBV28; 7 nucleotides agree with TRBD1. CDR1 and CDR2 (germline): MDHEN, SYDVKM. Trimming removed 4 bases from V and 4 bases from J; junction bases left unmatched: 9. The CDR3 spans 15 residues. CDR3 sequence reads: CASSSYGQAITEAFF. DNA of the CDR3: TGTGCCAGCAGTTCTTACGGACAGGCAATCACTGAAGCTTTCTTT.

The CDR3 sequence: CASSLGPGYNEQFF. The CDR3 bases are TGTGCCAGCAGCTTGGGACCTGGTTACAATGAGCAGTTCTTC. V gene TRBV7-3 combines with J gene TRBJ2-1; D may be TRBD1 or TRBD2 (5 bases each). Trimming shortened V by 3 bases and J by 4 bases, and 10 bases separated the two germline ends. The V gene's germline CDR1 is SGHTA and CDR2 FQGTGA. The length of the CDR3 is 14 residues.

The V gene is TRBV30, the J gene TRBJ2-1, with TRBD2 matching 9 bases. The CDR3 is 16 residues long. Looked up from germline, CDR1 is GTSNPN and CDR2 is SVGIG (reference sequence). J lost 4 bases, V lost 1 base, and 8 bases had no gene match. CDR3 protein: CAWSEPGLATYNEQFF. CDR3 DNA sequence: TGTGCCTGGAGTGAACCGGGACTAGCCACATACAATGAGCAGTTCTTC.

A few counts support this clone. This chain joins TRBV7-3 and TRBJ2-1; 12 nucleotides line up with TRBD2. The CDR3 is 13 residues long. V trimming: 5 bases; J trimming: 15 bases; junction bases outside the gene matches: 8. Germline values: CDR1 SGHTA, CDR2 FQGTGA. The CDR3 loop reads CASSERTSGILFF. Here the CDR3 DNA reads TGTGCCAGCAGCGAAAGGACTAGCGGGATTCTGTTCTTC. The complete variable domain, with remaining parts taken from reference TRBV7-3 and TRBJ2-1, reads GAGVSQTPSNKVTEKGKYVELRCDPISGHTALYWYRQSLGQGPEFLIYFQGTGAADDSGLPNDRFFAVRPEGSVSTLKIQRTERGDSAVYLCASSERTSGILFFGPGTRLTVL.

Regarding this clone: Additional DNA sequences in this sample encode the identical CDR3. The chain links TRBV5-1 to TRBJ2-3, with D unclear. The CDR3 is 11 residues long. CDR1 and CDR2 (germline): SGHRS, YFSETQ. Trimming took off 0 bases at V and 5 bases at J, with 1 base between the two ends. The CDR3 spells CASSLGDTQYF. CDR3 sequence (DNA): TGCGCCAGCAGCTTGGGAGATACGCAGTATTTT.

Regarding this clone: A far bigger clonotype differs at one base, so this is likely a read error. This same CDR3 is encoded by further DNA sequences in the sample. The chain recombines TRBV21-1 with TRBJ2-1; the table names TRBD1, a call not compared with the DNA. TRBV21-1 is a listed pseudogene. The CDR3 is made up of 14 amino acids. Here the CDR3 DNA reads TGCGCCAGCAGCCCCCGATGGCAGTCCAATGAGCAGTTCTTC. Its protein is CASSPRWQSNEQFF.

The gene calls are TRBV7-2 and TRBJ1-4; TRBD1 aligns across 9 bases. Per the germline V gene, CDR1 is SGHTA and CDR2 is FQGNSA. The junction had 12 bases not matched to a gene; V was cut back by 5 bases and J by 8 bases. The CDR3 has 16 residues. The CDR3 nucleotides are TGTGCCAGCAGCCCCCAAGGGGGACAGGGACACGAAAAACTGTTTTTT. This sequence encodes CASSPQGGQGHEKLFF.

The chain links TRBV12-2 to TRBJ2-7; TRBD1 was called by the table and not checked on the DNA. TRBV12-2 is assigned pseudogene status. This CDR3 spans 16 amino acids. The CDR3 DNA is TGTGCAAGTCGCCCCGAGGGGGAGTACGGGCGCTACGAGCAGTACTTC. This translates into CASRPEGEYGRYEQYF.

The chain couples TRBV6-1 to TRBJ2-7, with D tentatively TRBD2 (6 bases). V was cut by 6 bases and J by 0 bases, with 15 bases left in between. Germline V gene data show CDR1 as MNHNS and CDR2 as SASEGT. The CDR3 runs 15 residues. CDR3 region: CASREGLAHSYEQYF. As DNA, the CDR3 is TGTGCCAGCAGGGAGGGGCTAGCGCACTCCTACGAGCAGTACTTC.

In nucleotides, the CDR3 is TGTGCCAGCAGCGCCGGGGGAGCAACTAATGAAAAACTGTTTTTT. Its protein is CASSAGGATNEKLFF. The chain uses TRBV9 and TRBJ1-4, with D maybe TRBD1 (5 bases). The ends were cut back, 3 bases at V and 0 bases at J, with 9 bases in the middle. The CDR3 is 15 amino acids. Germline V gene sequence: CDR1 SGDLS, CDR2 YYNGEE.

J is TRBJ2-2 and V is TRBV29-1, with D hard to call. The CDR3 loop spans 13 amino acids. The germline gives CDR1 SQVTM, CDR2 ANQGSEA. V lost 3 bases and J lost 0, with 5 bases in between. CDR3 loop: CSVDVSNTGELFF. The CDR3 DNA is TGCAGCGTTGACGTTTCGAACACCGGGGAGCTGTTTTTT.

The CDR3 region is CASSGVDTGELFF. The CDR3 nucleotides are TGTGCCAGCAGTGGTGTGGACACCGGGGAGCTGTTTTTT. The chain joins TRBV27 to TRBJ2-2; unclear D gene. The V end lost 5 bases, the J end lost 3 bases, and 7 bases lay between the germline ends. This CDR3 contains 13 residues. Germline V gene lookup returns CDR1 MNHEY and CDR2 SMNVEV (reference sequence).

This chain uses TRBV4-3 with TRBJ1-2; D might be TRBD1 (5 bases). The CDR3 sequence is 15 residues long. The germline V and J ends were trimmed by 4 bases and 3 bases, with 15 bases remaining between them. The germline V gene has CDR1 LGHNA and CDR2 YSLEER. CDR3 bases: TGCGCCAGCAGCCGGGTGACGGGGGGAGACTATGGCTACACCTTC. This codes for CASSRVTGGDYGYTF.

The chain employs TRBV25-1 and TRBJ2-7; D uncertain. Trimming removed 2 bases at V and 2 bases at J, with 7 bases between. The length of the CDR3 is 13 residues. The germline CDR1 and CDR2 sequences are MGHDK and SYGVNS. The CDR3 reads CASSERTPYEQYF. The CDR3 DNA follows: TGTGCCAGCAGTGAACGGACCCCCTACGAGCAGTACTTC.

The chain employs TRBV6-1 and TRBJ2-7, with TRBD2 as a possible D gene (5 bases). The germline V and J ends were trimmed by 7 bases and 6 bases, with 10 bases remaining between them. The CDR3 consists of 11 residues. Germline V gene lookup returns CDR1 MNHNS and CDR2 SASEGT. CDR3: CASIASSEQYF. CDR3 nucleotides: TGTGCCAGCATAGCTAGCTCCGAGCAGTACTTC.

The chain employs TRBV9 and TRBJ2-2, with TRBD1 matching 10 bases. This CDR3 is built from 15 residues. CDR1 and CDR2 from the germline V gene are SGDLS and YYNGEE. Trimming at V came to 4 bases and at J to 7 bases, leaving 7 bases not matched to a gene. The CDR3, as DNA: TGTGCCAGCAGCTCCGGGACAGGGGTATTCGGGGAGCTGTTTTTT. It encodes CASSSGTGVFGELFF.

The genes are TRBV7-2 and TRBJ1-2, with D uncertain. CDR1 is SGHTA and CDR2 is FQGNSA in the germline V gene. Trimming took 3 bases from V and 2 from J, leaving 13 bases between them. CDR3 length equals 15 residues. The CDR3 loop reads CASSLTVGMNYGYTF. The CDR3 DNA is TGTGCCAGCAGCTTGACCGTCGGGATGAACTATGGCTACACCTTC.

The CDR3 region has the DNA TGTGCCAGTAGTACCAAGACAGGGGGTTTTTACGAGCAGTACTTC. It translates to CASSTKTGGFYEQYF. This sequence joins TRBV19 and TRBJ2-7, with 9 positions matching TRBD1. The germline CDR1 and CDR2 sequences are LNHDA and SQIVND (reference sequence). The V and J ends lost 4 bases and 4 bases, in that order; junction bases with no gene match: 8. The CDR3 has 15 amino acids. Looking up the rest from reference TRBV19 and TRBJ2-7 gives the full variable domain: DGGITQSPKYLFRKEGQNVTLSCEQNLNHDAMYWYRQDPGQGLRLIYYSQIVNDFQKGDIAEGYSVSREKKESFPLTVTSAQKNPTAFYLCASSTKTGGFYEQYFGPGTRLTVT.

The CDR3, as DNA: TGTGCCAGCAGTGCCTCGGGGGTTGGAAACACCATATATTTT. Protein product: CASSASGVGNTIYF. The J gene is TRBJ1-3, the V gene TRBV2; D is perhaps TRBD1 (5 bases). The germline V gene has CDR1 SNHLY and CDR2 FYNNEI. This CDR3 has 14 residues. Deletions cut 4 bases from V and 3 bases from J, with 10 bases between.

This rearrangement joins TRBV10-3 to TRBJ2-7; D perhaps matches TRBD2 (5 bases). Germline CDR1 ENHRY, CDR2 SYGVKD. V lost 3 bases to trimming and J lost 7 bases, with 19 bases between them. CDR3 length: 15 amino acids. Written as DNA, the CDR3 is TGTGCCATCAGTGATTGGAGGCCCCAGAGTAGGGAGCAGTACTTC. It is translated as CAISDWRPQSREQYF.

The chain employs TRBV5-1 and TRBJ2-3; D is ambiguous. CDR1 SGHRS and CDR2 YFSETQ come from the germline V gene. The V end lost 4 bases, the J end lost 4 bases, and 19 bases lay between the germline ends. This CDR3 is 16 amino acids long. CDR3 residues: CASSRSFWVQADTQYF. In DNA form, the CDR3 reads TGCGCCAGCAGCCGAAGTTTCTGGGTTCAAGCAGATACGCAGTATTTT.

This clone appeared once. The J gene is TRBJ2-1, the V gene TRBV30; D remains unclear. The CDR3 totals 15 residues. Trimming removed 2 bases at V and 4 bases at J, with 15 bases between. From germline, CDR1 is GTSNPN and CDR2 SVGIG (reference sequence). The chain's CDR3 is CAWSLAERAYNEQFF. The CDR3 nucleotides are TGTGCCTGGAGTTTGGCGGAACGAGCTTACAATGAGCAGTTCTTC. The full variable domain, rest sourced from reference TRBV30 and TRBJ2-1, is SQTIHQWPATLVQPVGSPLSLECTVEGTSNPNLYWYRQAAGRGLQLLFYSVGIGQISSEVPQNLSASRPQDRQFILSSKKLLLSDSGFYLCAWSLAERAYNEQFFGPGTRLTVL.